These 17 T cell receptor beta chains were all obtained from the same sample, sequenced in a study of naive and memory T cell subsets. Study observations and caveats: A few larger clonotypes appeared in naive repertoires, especially CD8, possibly memory cells re-expressing CD45RA.

What these receptors recognize is not known. The beta constant-region primer was an equimolar mix of two oligonucleotides covering TRBC1 and TRBC2. Nested alpha and beta constant-region primers with the SP2 primer drove four PCR rounds on ligated cDNA. TCRdb re-derived calls from the UMI-ligation and nested PCR reads in MiXCR, one entry per CDR3 protein. In the table there are over 90,000 distinct CDR3 sequences, about 10% of which are singletons. Input material: naive CD4+ T cells from blood. Every receptor here comes from a human donor in good health.

This clonotype occurred a few times. CDR3 protein: CASSIGIGQNYGYTF. As DNA, the CDR3 is TGTGCCAGTAGTATTGGGATAGGGCAGAACTATGGCTACACCTTC. The V call is TRBV19, the J call TRBJ1-2; unclear D gene. This CDR3 has 15 amino acids. Trimming removed 3 bases at V and 2 bases at J, with 13 bases between. Per germline, CDR1 LNHDA and CDR2 SQIVND (reference sequence).

This sequence joins TRBV30 and TRBJ2-7; D call uncertain. The germline CDR1 and CDR2 sequences are GTSNPN and SVGIG (reference sequence). The V end lost 7 bases, the J end lost 0 bases, and 10 bases lay between the germline ends. CDR3 length: 12 residues. The CDR3 is CASRGNSYEQYF. CDR3 nucleotide sequence: TGTGCCTCCCGTGGGAACTCCTACGAGCAGTACTTC.

The chain uses TRBV12-3 or TRBV12-4 and TRBJ1-5, with 7 bases matching TRBD1. Germline trimming cut 4 bases from V and 4 bases from J; bases unmatched to any gene: 4. This CDR3 region has 14 residues. As DNA, the CDR3 is TGTGCCAGCAGTTCCGGGACAGTGAATCAGCCCCAGCATTTT. Protein: CASSSGTVNQPQHF.

The chain joins TRBV19 to TRBJ1-2; 7 bases are shared with TRBD1. The CDR3 contains 15 residues. The V gene's germline CDR1 is LNHDA and CDR2 SQIVND (reference sequence). The J segment lost 4 bases and the V segment lost 4 bases, leaving 9 bases of the junction unmatched. In DNA, the CDR3 is TGTGCCAGTAGTACGGGGACAGACCACTTCTATGGCTACACCTTC. Translation: CASSTGTDHFYGYTF.

The V gene is TRBV7-2, the J gene TRBJ2-2, with D tentatively TRBD1 or TRBD2 (5 bases each). Germline CDR1 is SGHTA and CDR2 is FQGNSA. This CDR3 region has 15 residues. The V end lost 1 base, the J end lost 6 bases, and 12 bases lay between the germline ends. The CDR3 loop is CASSLVGTLSGELFF. CDR3 nucleotide sequence: TGTGCCAGCAGCTTAGTTGGGACCTTGTCCGGGGAGCTGTTTTTT.

This clonotype was recorded a few times. The chain links TRBV7-9 to TRBJ2-3, with TRBD2 matching over 13 bases. The CDR3 covers 18 residues. J was trimmed by 4 bases and V by 5 bases; bases with no gene match: 12. The germline V gene encodes CDR1 SEHNR and CDR2 FQNEAQ (reference sequence). The CDR3 DNA reads TGTGCCAGCAGCCCCGACGGTATACTAGCGGGAGGGCCAGATACGCAGTATTTT. Its protein is CASSPDGILAGGPDTQYF.

This clonotype came up a few times. The chain employs TRBV6-2 or TRBV6-3 and TRBJ2-3; 12 bases line up with TRBD2. V was clipped by 4 bases and J by 3 bases; unmatched bases: 8. The CDR3 loop spans 17 amino acids. Germline V gives CDR1 MNHEY, CDR2 SVGEGT. This CDR3 reads CASSSGLAGPLTDTQYF. CDR3 DNA: TGTGCCAGCAGTTCCGGACTAGCGGGGCCGCTTACAGATACGCAGTATTTT.

This clonotype was picked up many times. V usage is TRBV20-1 and J usage is TRBJ1-5, with TRBD1 matching 8 bases. CDR1 and CDR2 (germline): DFQATT, SNEGSKA (reference sequence). V dropped 3 bases and J dropped 7; count of bases not matched to a gene: 11. The CDR3 has 15 amino acids. As DNA, the CDR3 is TGCAGTGCTAGGCGGACAGGGCTGAGAGAGCAGCCCCAGCATTTT. Protein sequence: CSARRTGLREQPQHF.

The J gene is TRBJ1-5, the V gene TRBV6-5, with D unresolved. CDR1 and CDR2 (germline): MNHEY, SVGAGI. The ends were cut back, 6 bases at V and 6 bases at J, with 18 bases in the middle. The CDR3 is 15 residues long. CDR3 region: CASRGIGISGQPQHF. The DNA of the CDR3 is TGTGCCAGCAGGGGGATTGGGATTTCGGGTCAGCCCCAGCATTTT.

The chain carries TRBV29-1 and TRBJ2-3; D uncertain. CDR1 and CDR2 from the germline V gene are SQVTM and ANQGSEA. The germline V and J ends were trimmed by 4 bases and 4 bases, with 9 bases remaining between them. The CDR3 runs to 12 residues. The CDR3 spells CSVGEFADTQYF. DNA for the CDR3: TGCAGCGTTGGTGAGTTCGCAGATACGCAGTATTTT.

This clonotype was seen a handful of times. This rearrangement joins TRBV2 to TRBJ2-3; no definite D call. The CDR3 consists of 14 residues. CDR1 SNHLY and CDR2 FYNNEI come from the germline V gene. Trimming pared 4 bases from V and 5 bases from J, leaving 13 bases between. CDR3 protein: CASSVVGSVDTQYF. DNA for the CDR3: TGTGCCAGCAGTGTCGTTGGGTCCGTAGATACGCAGTATTTT. The full variable domain, in which reference TRBV2 and TRBJ2-3 provide the parts outside the CDR3, is EPEVTQTPSHQVTQMGQEVILRCVPISNHLYFYWYRQILGQKVEFLVSFYNNEISEKSEIFDDQFSVERPDGSNFTLKIRSTKLEDSAMYFCASSVVGSVDTQYFGPGTRLTVL.

This clonotype showed up many times. The chain employs TRBV28 and TRBJ2-7; no firm D call. CDR1 is MDHEN and CDR2 is SYDVKM in the germline V gene. V dropped 2 bases and J dropped 4 bases, with 9 bases sitting between them. This CDR3 is built from 13 residues. The DNA of the CDR3 is TGTGCCAGCAGTTTAAACAGCCCTTACGAGCAGTACTTC. It specifies CASSLNSPYEQYF.

V gene TRBV7-2 combines with J gene TRBJ2-3; 9 bases line up with TRBD2. The CDR3 consists of 18 residues. The V and J ends lost 3 bases and 4 bases, in that order; junction bases with no gene match: 14. The germline V gene encodes CDR1 SGHTA and CDR2 FQGNSA. The chain's CDR3 is CASSLGGSSGSRADTQYF. In nucleotides, the CDR3 is TGTGCCAGCAGCTTGGGAGGTAGTAGCGGGAGTCGCGCAGATACGCAGTATTTT.

This chain uses TRBV7-9 with TRBJ1-1, with 9 bases aligning to TRBD1. Germline V gives CDR1 SEHNR, CDR2 FQNEAQ (reference sequence). Trimming cost V 0 bases and J 5 bases; bases outside gene matches: 10. This CDR3 region has 17 residues. The CDR3 nucleotides read TGTGCCAGCAGCTTAGCGCTGGGGACAGGGCGAGAGACTGAAGCTTTCTTT. Translated, it gives CASSLALGTGRETEAFF.

Only a few counts were recorded for this clonotype. The chain combines TRBV5-1 with TRBJ2-6; 10 bases match TRBD2. The V and J ends lost 0 bases and 2 bases, in that order; junction bases with no gene match: 2. Germline V lookup: CDR1 SGHRS, CDR2 YFSETQ. The CDR3 length is 17 residues. The CDR3 is CASSLASGSTGANVLTF. DNA for the CDR3: TGCGCCAGCAGCTTGGCTAGCGGGAGTACTGGGGCCAACGTCCTGACTTTC.

This clonotype was seen repeatedly, ten times or more. The V call is TRBV5-1, the J call TRBJ1-4; D is perhaps TRBD1 (5 bases). The V end was cut by 2 bases, the J end by 0 bases, with 11 bases between. This CDR3 has 16 amino acids. Germline loops: CDR1 SGHRS, CDR2 YFSETQ. This chain's CDR3 is CASSLWQGATNEKLFF. As DNA, the CDR3 is TGCGCCAGCAGCTTATGGCAGGGTGCAACTAATGAAAAACTGTTTTTT.

This clonotype occurred many times. The chain employs TRBV9 and TRBJ1-6, with D unclear. This CDR3 is 15 amino acids long. The V gene lost 0 bases and the J gene lost 4 bases, with 8 bases spanning the gap. Germline CDR1 reads SGDLS; CDR2 reads YYNGEE. The CDR3 region is CASSVEPSYNSPLHF. CDR3 coding DNA: TGTGCCAGCAGCGTAGAGCCGAGTTATAATTCACCCCTCCACTTT. The variable domain in full, with the rest retrieved from reference TRBV9 and TRBJ1-6, is DSGVTQTPKHLITATGQRVTLRCSPRSGDLSVYWYQQSLDQGLQFLIQYYNGEERAKGNILERFSAQQFPDLHSELNLSSLELGDSALYFCASSVEPSYNSPLHFGNGTRLTVT.